A single sample is the source of the 9 T cell receptor beta chains below, sequenced in a study of PD-1 blockade in classical Hodgkin lymphoma. Time point given: cycle 4 day 1 (C4D1), after about 6 weeks of nivolumab. All trial patients relapsed after autologous stem cell transplantation. The repertoire was sequenced with immunoSEQ multiplex PCR; TCRdb's copy has only in-frame clones and lacks some. This sample yields tens of thousands of clones, of which more than 75% are seen a single time; 22% belongs to the top ten. The sample in question was peripheral blood mononuclear cells (PBMCs), obtained before the fourth cycle of nivolumab. The receptors stem from a human donor with classical Hodgkin lymphoma.

The chain employs TRBV5-4 and TRBJ1-2; D remains ambiguous. In germline, CDR1 is SGHNT, CDR2 YYREEE (reference sequence). CDR3 length equals 15 residues. Trimming shortened V by 1 base and J by 2 bases, and 12 bases separated the two germline ends. CDR3 coding DNA: TGTGCCAGCAGCTTGTATAGCCGGCAGAACTATGGCTACACCTTC. It specifies CASSLYSRQNYGYTF.

As regards this clone: The junction does not match germline at one end; this may be a read error. This chain uses TRBV2 with TRBJ1-2; the D is unclear. Germline values: CDR1 SNHLY, CDR2 FYNNEI. The CDR3 totals 13 residues. CDR3 protein: CASSKATNYGYTF. The CDR3 DNA reads as TGTGCCAGCAGTAAAGCAACTAACTATGGCTACACCTTC.

The CDR3 loop is CASSFQGQGTEAFF. The CDR3 DNA is TGTGCCAGCAGCTTTCAGGGGCAGGGGACTGAAGCTTTCTTT. The V and J genes are TRBV7-3 and TRBJ1-1; D may be TRBD1 (6 bases). Trimming removed 3 bases at V and 5 bases at J, with 13 bases between. This CDR3 comprises 14 residues. Germline CDR1 and CDR2: SGHTA and FQGTGA.

The chain links TRBV11-3 to TRBJ1-2; 8 nucleotides line up with TRBD1. Germline CDR1 is SGHNT and CDR2 is YENEEA. After removal of 4 bases from V and 6 bases from J, the junction contained 7 bases not matched to a gene. The CDR3 length is 14 residues. In DNA, the CDR3 is TGTGCCAGCAGCTCAGGACAGGGAATTGATGGCTACACCTTC. As protein: CASSSGQGIDGYTF.

The V and J genes are TRBV27 and TRBJ2-7; 7 nucleotides line up with TRBD1. After removal of 3 bases from V and 0 bases from J, the junction contained 5 bases not matched to a gene. Germline V gene sequence: CDR1 MNHEY, CDR2 SMNVEV (reference sequence). The CDR3 has 15 amino acids. This CDR3 reads CASSFRDSYSYEQYF. CDR3 nucleotides: TGTGCCAGCAGTTTTCGGGACAGTTACTCCTACGAGCAGTACTTC.

This chain links TRBV14 with TRBJ1-3, with no clear D. Trimming removed 4 bases at V and 3 bases at J, with 19 bases between. Germline CDR1 reads SGHDN; CDR2 reads FVKESK. This CDR3 is 17 amino acids long. CDR3 in DNA: TGTGCCAGCAGCCCCCCGGGGAGACGGAACAGTGGAAACACCATATATTTT. Its translation: CASSPPGRRNSGNTIYF.

The CDR3 DNA reads as TGTGCCAGCAGTTTGGGGGGGAGGGGACACGAGCAGTACTTC. The encoded protein is CASSLGGRGHEQYF. The V call is TRBV28, the J call TRBJ2-7, with 7 bases that match TRBD2. Germline-derived CDR1 and CDR2 are MDHEN and SYDVKM. With 3 bases clipped from V and 5 bases from J, the junction kept 7 bases outside the gene matches. This CDR3 is built from 14 residues.

This rearrangement joins TRBV18 to TRBJ1-2, with a weak D call TRBD1 (5 bases). Germline V CDR1 and CDR2: KGHSH, LQKENI. Trimming stripped 1 base from V and 8 bases from J, with 11 bases between. The CDR3 extends over 13 amino acids. As DNA, the CDR3 is TGTGCCAGCTCACCACTCCCCAGGGAAGGCTACACCTTC. This translates into CASSPLPREGYTF. The variable domain in full, completed from reference TRBV18 and TRBJ1-2, reads NAGVMQNPRHLVRRRGQEARLRCSPMKGHSHVYWYRQLPEEGLKFMVYLQKENIIDESGMPKERFSAEFPKEGPSILRIQQVVRGDSAAYFCASSPLPREGYTFGSGTRLTVV.

V is TRBV27 and J is TRBJ1-1; the match to TRBD1 covers 9 bases. Per the germline V gene, CDR1 is MNHEY and CDR2 is SMNVEV (reference sequence). This CDR3 region has 13 residues. The V and J ends lost 5 bases and 7 bases, in that order; junction bases with no gene match: 5. CDR3 in amino acids: CASSRQGGYEAFF. CDR3 nucleotides: TGTGCCAGCAGTCGACAGGGGGGGTATGAAGCTTTCTTT.